This record covers a single T cell receptor beta chain. As yet, its antigen is unknown. Gene labels here are mouse ones. The CDR3 end lies 4 residues beyond the end of the read and is filled in from the germline J gene. The same CDR3 arises from other DNA sequences in this sample as well. This CDR3 region has 11 residues. Germline V gene sequence: CDR1 FNHDT, CDR2 SITEND (reference sequence). This specimen belongs to a study of CD8+ T cells in alopecia areata. Broader study findings: Lesional scalp displayed greater clonality than normal scalp, most notably in alopecia totalis/universalis. It was less clear whether patients shared TCRs than it was in mice, possibly because of HLA.

As the sequencing template, cDNA was produced by extracting RNA and reverse transcribing it. Only in-frame clones appear in the TCRdb table, and some are missing; sequencing was by immunoSEQ multiplex PCR. The sample includes 270,000 or so clones, none of them occurring once. Pooled cells of cutaneous lymph node origin were sorted on CD4, CD8alpha, NKG2D, NKG2ACE and other markers. The chain has TRBV19 and TRBJ2-7, with 7 bases lining up with TRBD2. The specimen sequenced was CD4+ T cells sorted from a lymph node. The clonotype comes from a C3H/HeJ mouse with alopecia areata. The mice in this strain carry MHC haplotype H2-k. Partial CDR3 DNA: TGTGCCAGCAGGACTGGGTAT. Its translation: CASRTGY. The CDR3, in full, reads CASRTGYEQYF.